Listed below are T cell receptor beta chains from one sample, sequenced in a study of shared clonotypes between healthy human individuals. Profiling relied on immunoSEQ multiplex PCR, and the TCRdb table lists in-frame clones only, not all of them. The sample shows 2 million to 2.5 million clones, roughly 94% of them seen only once. Sequences were obtained from naive CD4+ T cells sorted from blood. The receptors come from a man aged 18 to 35 in good health. CDR3s include the opening cysteine and the closing phenylalanine or tryptophan.

>TRBV5-6|TRBJ2-7
CASSWGTGSSYEQYF
>TRBV5-1|TRBJ1-2
CASSRTVYYGYTF
>TRBV19|TRBJ1-2
CASSIPGIEYGYTF
>TRBV7-9|TRBJ2-7
CASIQEGQGPYEQYF
>TRBV19|TRBJ1-2
CASSTSTANYGYTF
>TRBV19|TRBJ2-3
CASRKGGLGADTQYF
>TRBV7-3|TRBJ2-3
CASSLKGTTDTQYF
>TRBV10-2|TRBJ2-7
CASGYEQYF
>TRBV20-1|TRBJ2-1
CSAGYNEQFF
>TRBV23-1|TRBJ2-7
CASSQSGGRASYEQYF
>TRBV10-1|TRBJ1-4
CASSSDRDSHNEKLFF
>TRBV10-1|TRBJ2-3
CASSQGTDTQYF
>TRBV4-2|TRBJ1-2
CASSQEVGIGDGYTF
>TRBV6-4|TRBJ2-5
CATAVGAGETQYF
>TRBV19|TRBJ1-5
CASRGRTVNSNQPQHF
>TRBV12-2|TRBJ2-7
CASRLASDFTTVQYF
>TRBV7-8|TRBJ2-7
CASSLGGRGNGYEQYF
>TRBV4-1|TRBJ2-1
CASSRLAASYNEQFF
>TRBV7-2|TRBJ2-3
CASSLDAGGNTQYF
>TRBV30|TRBJ1-5
CAWSTQGHQPQHF
>TRBV18|TRBJ1-2
CASSPAGTEHGYTF
>TRBV12-5|TRBJ2-7
CASGPGTTLDEQYF
>TRBV29-1|TRBJ2-1
CSVDHHSYNEQFF
>TRBV6-5|TRBJ2-3
CASNRGRGTDTQYF
>TRBV6-6|TRBJ2-7
CASSYDRGNRDEQYF
>TRBV30|TRBJ1-5
CAWSPWLDSNQPQHF